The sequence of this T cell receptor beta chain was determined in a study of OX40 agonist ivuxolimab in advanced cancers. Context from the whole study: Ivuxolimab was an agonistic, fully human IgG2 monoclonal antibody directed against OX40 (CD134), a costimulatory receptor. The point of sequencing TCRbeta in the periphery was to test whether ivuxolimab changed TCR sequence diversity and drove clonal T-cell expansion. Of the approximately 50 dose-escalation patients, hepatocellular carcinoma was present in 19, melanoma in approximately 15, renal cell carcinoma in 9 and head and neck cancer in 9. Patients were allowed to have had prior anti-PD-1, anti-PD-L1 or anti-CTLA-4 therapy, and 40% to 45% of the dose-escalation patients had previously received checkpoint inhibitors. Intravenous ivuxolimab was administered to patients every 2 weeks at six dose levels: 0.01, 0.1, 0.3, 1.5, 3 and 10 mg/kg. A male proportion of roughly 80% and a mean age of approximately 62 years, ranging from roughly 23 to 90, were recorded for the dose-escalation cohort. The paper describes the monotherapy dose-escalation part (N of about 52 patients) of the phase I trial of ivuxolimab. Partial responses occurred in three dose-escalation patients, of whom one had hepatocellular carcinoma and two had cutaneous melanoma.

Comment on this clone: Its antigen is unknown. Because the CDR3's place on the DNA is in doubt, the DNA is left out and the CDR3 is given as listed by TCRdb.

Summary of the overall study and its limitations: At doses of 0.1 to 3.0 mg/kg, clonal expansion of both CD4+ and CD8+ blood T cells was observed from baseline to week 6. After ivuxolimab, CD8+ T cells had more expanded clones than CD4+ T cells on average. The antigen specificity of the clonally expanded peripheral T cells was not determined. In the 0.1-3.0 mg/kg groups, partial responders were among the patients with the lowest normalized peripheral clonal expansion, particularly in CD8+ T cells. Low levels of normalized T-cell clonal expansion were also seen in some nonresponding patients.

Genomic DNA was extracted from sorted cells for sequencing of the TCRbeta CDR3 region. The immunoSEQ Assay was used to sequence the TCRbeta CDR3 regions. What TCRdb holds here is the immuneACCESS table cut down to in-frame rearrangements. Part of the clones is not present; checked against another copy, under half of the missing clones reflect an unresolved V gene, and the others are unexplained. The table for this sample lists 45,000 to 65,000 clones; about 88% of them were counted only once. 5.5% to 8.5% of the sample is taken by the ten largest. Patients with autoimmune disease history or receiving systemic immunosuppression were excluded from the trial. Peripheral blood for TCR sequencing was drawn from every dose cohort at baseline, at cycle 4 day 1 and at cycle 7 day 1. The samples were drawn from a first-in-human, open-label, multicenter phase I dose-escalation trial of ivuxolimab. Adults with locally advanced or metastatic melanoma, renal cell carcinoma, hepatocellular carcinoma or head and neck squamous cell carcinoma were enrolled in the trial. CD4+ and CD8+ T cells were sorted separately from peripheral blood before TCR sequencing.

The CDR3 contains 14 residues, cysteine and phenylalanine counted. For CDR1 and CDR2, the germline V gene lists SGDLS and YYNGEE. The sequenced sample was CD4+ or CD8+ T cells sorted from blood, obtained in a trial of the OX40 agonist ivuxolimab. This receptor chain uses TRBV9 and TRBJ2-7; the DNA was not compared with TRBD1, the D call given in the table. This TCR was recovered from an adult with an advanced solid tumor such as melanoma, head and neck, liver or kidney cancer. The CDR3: CASSVGGGSPYVYF.